This entry concerns a single T cell receptor (beta chain). Its matching antigen is unknown. In germline, CDR1 is MNHNS, CDR2 SASEGT. With V trimmed by 1 base and J by 5 bases, 9 bases remained unmatched. The CDR3 has 17 amino acids. Researchers ran immunoSEQ v3.0 at survey level. Roughly 40,000-55,000 T-cell genomes per sample were the sequencing target. The repertoire was sequenced with immunoSEQ multiplex PCR; TCRdb's copy has only in-frame clones and lacks some. The data contain about 34,000 clones, approximately 83% of them singletons. These data come from a study of long-term antiretroviral therapy in people with HIV. Whole-study results and caveats: The study found that diversity rose after ART but stayed below transplant donor controls.

The V gene is TRBV6-1, the J gene TRBJ2-5, with 11 bases matching TRBD2. Sample: unsorted PBMCs, taken 0.4 years before starting antiretroviral therapy. The source of this sequence is a man aged 18 to 29 with HIV. The CDR3 DNA sequence: TGTGCCAGCAGTGAAGGGGGAACTAGCGGGAGTCACGAGACCCAGTACTTC. Protein: CASSEGGTSGSHETQYF.